This TCR beta chain was profiled in a study of shared clonotypes between healthy human individuals. Whole-study results and caveats: Few donors limited the genetic and exposure-history diversity represented. Clonotypes that were shared across a handful of donors made up around 5% of naive CD4 clonotypes.

Sequencing used immunoSEQ multiplex PCR; TCRdb keeps in-frame clones, though not all of them. The repertoire holds around 1.5 million clones, with around 98% as singletons. Germline V gives CDR1 MNHEY, CDR2 SVGAGI. The CDR3 runs to 16 residues. V dropped 2 bases and J dropped 7; count of bases not matched to a gene: 5. As to this clone: Its antigen remains unknown.

Sequencing used naive CD4+ T cells sorted from blood. Subset of the sample: CD45RA+ positively selected. The TCR sequence derives from a man aged 25 to 45 in good health. This sequence joins TRBV6-5 and TRBJ2-1, with 13 bases lining up with TRBD2. The CDR3 protein is CASSYGWTSGRNEQFF. CDR3 DNA sequence: TGTGCCAGCAGTTACGGGTGGACTAGCGGGAGAAATGAGCAGTTCTTC.